This T cell receptor (beta chain) emerged from a study of metastatic and nonmetastatic thyroid tumors. Study-wide context: Both malignant and benign thyroid patients supplied peripheral blood and tumor or nodule tissue samples, across which the repertoires of these patients were then compared. Study-wide results and caveats: Patients with malignant thyroid tumors reportedly had significantly higher TCR beta diversity than those with benign nodules, in blood and tumor.

This clone was counted ten times or more. Its target is not known. All patients were untreated before thyroid surgery. This CDR3 spans 17 amino acids. The J segment lost 0 bases and the V segment lost 1 base, leaving 5 bases of the junction unmatched. Germline V CDR1 and CDR2: SGHVS, FNYEAQ. Source study methods: The authors used CDR3 differences across clinicopathological groups to build a distant-metastasis classifier for papillary thyroid cancer. TCRdb re-clonotyped the PCR reads through MiXCR. The V and J calls follow TCRdb's processing rather than the paper's. The sample shows approximately 58,000 clones, roughly 22% of them seen only once.

The receptor was isolated from a female donor with papillary thyroid cancer or a benign thyroid nodule (not recorded which). Some clones in this sample may be carry-over from other donors' samples. The sequenced sample was blood. The rearrangement links TRBV7-6 to TRBJ2-7; 11 bases line up with TRBD1. CDR3 loop: CASSLGTGGGFSYEQYF. The CDR3 coding sequence is TGTGCCAGCAGCTTAGGGACAGGGGGCGGTTTCTCCTACGAGCAGTACTTC.